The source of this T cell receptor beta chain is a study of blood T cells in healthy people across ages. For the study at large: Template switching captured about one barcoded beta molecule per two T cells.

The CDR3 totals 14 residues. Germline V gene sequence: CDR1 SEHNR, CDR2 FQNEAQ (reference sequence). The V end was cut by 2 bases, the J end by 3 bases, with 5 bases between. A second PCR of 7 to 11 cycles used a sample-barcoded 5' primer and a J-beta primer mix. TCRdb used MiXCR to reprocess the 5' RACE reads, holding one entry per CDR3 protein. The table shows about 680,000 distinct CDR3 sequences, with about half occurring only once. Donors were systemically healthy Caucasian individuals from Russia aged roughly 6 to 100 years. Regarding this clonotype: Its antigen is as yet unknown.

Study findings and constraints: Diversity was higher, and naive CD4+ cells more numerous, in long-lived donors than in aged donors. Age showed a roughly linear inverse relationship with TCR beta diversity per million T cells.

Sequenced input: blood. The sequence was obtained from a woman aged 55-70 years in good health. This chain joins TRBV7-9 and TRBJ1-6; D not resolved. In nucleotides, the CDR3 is TGTGCCAGCAGCTTAAGAAACTATAATTCACCCCTCCACTTT. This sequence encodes CASSLRNYNSPLHF.